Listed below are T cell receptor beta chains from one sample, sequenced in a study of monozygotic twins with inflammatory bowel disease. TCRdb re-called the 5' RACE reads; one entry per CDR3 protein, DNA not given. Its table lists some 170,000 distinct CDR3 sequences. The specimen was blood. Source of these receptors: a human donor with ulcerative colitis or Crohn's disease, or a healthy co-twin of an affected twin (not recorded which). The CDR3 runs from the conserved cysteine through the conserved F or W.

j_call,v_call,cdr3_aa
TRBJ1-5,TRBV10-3,CAISEPGQGRSNQPQHF
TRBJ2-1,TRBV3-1,CASSQETPRMFF
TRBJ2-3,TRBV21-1,CASSNTKNFTDTQYF
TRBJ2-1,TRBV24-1,CATSDPGTGSIEQFF
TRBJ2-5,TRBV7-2,CASSFEQGGETQYF
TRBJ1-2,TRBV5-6,CASSGTENRGGYTF
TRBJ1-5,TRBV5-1,CASSPGPVNQPQHF
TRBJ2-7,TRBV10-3,CAISESGTGAYEQYF
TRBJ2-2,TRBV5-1,CASRLGDLNTGELFF
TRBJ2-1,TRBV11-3,CASSLEAGGEQFF
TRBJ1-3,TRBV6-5,CASRSGAGNTIYF
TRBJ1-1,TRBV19,CATTGQRGRTEAFF
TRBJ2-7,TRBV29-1,CSVESGLSYEQYF
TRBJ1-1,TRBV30,CAWGISVGDTEAFF
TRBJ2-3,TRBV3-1,CASSQEVSGFTDTQYF
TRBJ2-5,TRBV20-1,CSARRDIQETQYF
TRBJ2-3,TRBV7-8,CASSLERTPTDTQYF
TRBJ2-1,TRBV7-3,CASSSMEAGSYNEQFF
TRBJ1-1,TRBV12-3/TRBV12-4,CASSLGQGRTEAFF
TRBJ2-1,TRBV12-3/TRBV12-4,CASSLGGNPNEQFF
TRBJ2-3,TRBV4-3,CASSQVGYGIGDTQYF
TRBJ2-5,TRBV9,CASSVTANQETQYF
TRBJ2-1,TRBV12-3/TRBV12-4,CASTLAGGHEQFF
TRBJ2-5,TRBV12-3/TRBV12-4,CASSLFGERETQYF
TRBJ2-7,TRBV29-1,CSVESHSFRDEQYF
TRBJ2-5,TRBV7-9,CASSEDLRDRKETQYF
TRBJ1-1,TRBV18,CASSPRGRVFRTEAFF
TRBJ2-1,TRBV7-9,CASREVNEQFF
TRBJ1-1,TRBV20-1,CSARSTFEAFF
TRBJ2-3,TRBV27,CASSSGSTDTQYF
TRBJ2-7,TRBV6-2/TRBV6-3,CASTPGTLIRYEQYF
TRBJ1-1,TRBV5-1,CASSLVGGMNTEAFF
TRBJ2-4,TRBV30,CAWRVRDPLAKNIQYF
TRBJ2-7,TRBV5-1,CASSSAGLAGGGTYEQHF
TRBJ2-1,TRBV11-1,CASSLTSGGPPDYNEQFF
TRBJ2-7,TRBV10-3,CAISEGGGVMYEQYF
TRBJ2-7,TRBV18,CASSPPSIYEQYF
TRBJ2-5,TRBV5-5,CASSLTGGGEETQYF
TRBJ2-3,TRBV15,CATSATSGGGTDTQYF
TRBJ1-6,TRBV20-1,CSAGWRGDNSPLHF
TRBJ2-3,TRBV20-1,CSARNPTGRTDTQYF
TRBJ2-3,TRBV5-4,CASSSVAGGTDTQYF
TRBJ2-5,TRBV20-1,CSASGRAGEETQYF
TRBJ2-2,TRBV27,CASSLSLAGEIYGELFF
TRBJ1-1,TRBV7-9,CASSARGGRPEAFF
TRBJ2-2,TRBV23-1,CASVQHREGEWDTGELFF
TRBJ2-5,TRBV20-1,CSVTGRTSAQETQYF
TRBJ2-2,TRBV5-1,CASSLTLDRARELFF